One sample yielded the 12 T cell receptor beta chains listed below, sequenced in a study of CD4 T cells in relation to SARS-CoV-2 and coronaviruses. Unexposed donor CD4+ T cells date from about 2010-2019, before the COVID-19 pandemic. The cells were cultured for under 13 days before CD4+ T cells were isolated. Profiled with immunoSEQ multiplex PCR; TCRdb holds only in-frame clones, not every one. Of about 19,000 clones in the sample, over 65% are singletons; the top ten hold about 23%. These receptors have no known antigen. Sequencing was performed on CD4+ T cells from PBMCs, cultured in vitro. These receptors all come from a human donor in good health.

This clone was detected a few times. The CDR3 region is CASSHPPRGNEQFF. CDR3 nucleotide sequence: TGCGCCAGCAGCCATCCCCCCAGGGGCAATGAGCAGTTCTTC. V and J are TRBV4-1 and TRBJ2-1; the D gene is possibly TRBD1 (6 bases). Deletions cut 3 bases from V and 6 bases from J, with 12 bases between. CDR1 is MGHRA and CDR2 is YSYEKL in the germline V gene. This CDR3 is built from 14 residues.

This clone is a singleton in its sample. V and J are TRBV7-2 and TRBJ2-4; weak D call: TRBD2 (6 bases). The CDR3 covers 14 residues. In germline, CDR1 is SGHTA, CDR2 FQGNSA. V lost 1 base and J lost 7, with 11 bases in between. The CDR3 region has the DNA TGTGCCAGCAGCTTAGGTCTAGCGCCGAACATTCAGTACTTC. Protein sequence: CASSLGLAPNIQYF. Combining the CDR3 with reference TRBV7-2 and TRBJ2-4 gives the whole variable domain GAGVSQSPSNKVTEKGKDVELRCDPISGHTALYWYRQSLGQGLEFLIYFQGNSAPDKSGLPSDRFSAERTGGSVSTLTIQRTQQEDSAVYLCASSLGLAPNIQYFGAGTRLSVL.

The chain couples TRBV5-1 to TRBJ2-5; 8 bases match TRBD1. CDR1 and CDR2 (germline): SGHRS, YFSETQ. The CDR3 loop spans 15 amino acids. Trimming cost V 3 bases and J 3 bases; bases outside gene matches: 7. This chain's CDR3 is CASSSGGAGKETQYF. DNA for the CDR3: TGCGCCAGCAGCTCAGGGGGCGCGGGTAAAGAGACCCAGTACTTC.

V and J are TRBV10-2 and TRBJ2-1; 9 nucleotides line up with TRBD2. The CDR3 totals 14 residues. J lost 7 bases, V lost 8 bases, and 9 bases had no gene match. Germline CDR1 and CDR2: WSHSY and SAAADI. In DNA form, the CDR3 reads TGCGCCAGCTCAGTAGCGGGGGCTTTAAATGAGCAGTTCTTC. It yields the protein CASSVAGALNEQFF.

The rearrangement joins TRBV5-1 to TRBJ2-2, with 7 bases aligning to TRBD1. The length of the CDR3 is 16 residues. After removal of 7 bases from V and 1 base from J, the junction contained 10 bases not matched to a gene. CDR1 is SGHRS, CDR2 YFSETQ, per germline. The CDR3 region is CASLRDSLRNTGELFF. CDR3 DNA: TGCGCCAGCCTCCGGGACAGCCTACGGAACACCGGGGAGCTGTTTTTT.

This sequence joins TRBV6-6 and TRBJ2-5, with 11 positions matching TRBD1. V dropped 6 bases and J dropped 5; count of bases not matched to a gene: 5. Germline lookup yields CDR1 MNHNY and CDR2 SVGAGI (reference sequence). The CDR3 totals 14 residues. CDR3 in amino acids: CASRPGDRGETQYF. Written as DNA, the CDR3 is TGTGCCAGCAGGCCCGGGGACAGGGGGGAGACCCAGTACTTC.

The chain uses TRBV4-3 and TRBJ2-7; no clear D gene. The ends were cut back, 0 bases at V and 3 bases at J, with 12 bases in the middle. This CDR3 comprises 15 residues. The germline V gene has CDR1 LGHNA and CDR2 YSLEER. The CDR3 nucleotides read TGCGCCAGCAGCCAAGAGCCCAGAGCTCTCTACGAGCAGTACTTC. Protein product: CASSQEPRALYEQYF.

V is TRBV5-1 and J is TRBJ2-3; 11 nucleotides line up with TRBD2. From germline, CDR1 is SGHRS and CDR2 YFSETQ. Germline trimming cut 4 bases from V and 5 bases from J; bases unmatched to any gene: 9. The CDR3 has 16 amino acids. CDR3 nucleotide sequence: TGCGCCAGCAGCCCTCGCTTAGCGGGAGGGATAGATACGCAGTATTTT. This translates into CASSPRLAGGIDTQYF.

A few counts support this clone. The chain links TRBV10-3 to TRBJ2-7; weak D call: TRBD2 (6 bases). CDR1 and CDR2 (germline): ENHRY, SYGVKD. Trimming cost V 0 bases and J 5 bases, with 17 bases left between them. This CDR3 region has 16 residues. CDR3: CAISESGGLAGDEQYF. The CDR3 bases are TGTGCCATCAGTGAGTCGGGAGGATTGGCAGGAGACGAGCAGTACTTC.

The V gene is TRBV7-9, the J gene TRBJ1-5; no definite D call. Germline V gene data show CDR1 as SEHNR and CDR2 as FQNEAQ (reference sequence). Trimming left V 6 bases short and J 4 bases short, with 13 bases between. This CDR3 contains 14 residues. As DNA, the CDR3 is TGTGCCAGCAGTGAAAATGGGGTAAATCAGCCCCAGCATTTT. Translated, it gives CASSENGVNQPQHF.

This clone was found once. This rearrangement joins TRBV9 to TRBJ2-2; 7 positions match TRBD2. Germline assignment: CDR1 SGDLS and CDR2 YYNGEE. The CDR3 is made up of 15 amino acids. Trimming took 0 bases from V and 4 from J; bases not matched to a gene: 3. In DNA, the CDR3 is TGTGCCAGCAGCGTAGGGCTAGCGGCCACCGGGGAGCTGTTTTTT. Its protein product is CASSVGLAATGELFF.

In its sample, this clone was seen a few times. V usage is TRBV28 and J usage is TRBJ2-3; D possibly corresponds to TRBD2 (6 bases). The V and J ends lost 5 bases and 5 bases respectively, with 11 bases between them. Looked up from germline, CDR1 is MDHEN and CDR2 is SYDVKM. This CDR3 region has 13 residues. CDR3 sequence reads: CASSPPGVDTQYF. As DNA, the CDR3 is TGTGCCAGCAGTCCGCCGGGGGTAGATACGCAGTATTTT.